This T cell receptor (beta chain) comes out of a study of control samples from healthy donors and cancer patients (dated by TCRdb to about 2020). To prepare the library, the immunoSEQ multiplex PCR assay was applied. What TCRdb holds here is the immuneACCESS table cut down to in-frame rearrangements. Part of the clones is not present; checked against another copy, under half of the missing clones reflect an unresolved V gene, and the others are unexplained. In all, the sample holds some 140,000 clones, and 80% to 95% of those were seen once. The ten largest clones capture roughly 12% of the sample. A remark on this clone: The antigen it recognizes is unknown. No quality values exist for individual bases; no much larger clone is one base distant.

The specimen sequenced was blood. This sequence originates from a young man in good health.

The DNA reads TGTGCCAGCATGGGCGCTCAACACACTGAAGCTTTCTTT. It translates to CASMGAQHTEAFF. The sequence links TRBV6-5 to TRBJ1-1; the D segment cannot be called with confidence. V was cut back by 7 bases and J by 3 bases, leaving a gap of 12 bases between them. Looking up the germline V gene yields CDR1 MNHEY and CDR2 SVGAGI. CDR3 length: 13 amino acids, cysteine to phenylalanine. The CDR3 DNA has 39 bases and is translated from base 1.